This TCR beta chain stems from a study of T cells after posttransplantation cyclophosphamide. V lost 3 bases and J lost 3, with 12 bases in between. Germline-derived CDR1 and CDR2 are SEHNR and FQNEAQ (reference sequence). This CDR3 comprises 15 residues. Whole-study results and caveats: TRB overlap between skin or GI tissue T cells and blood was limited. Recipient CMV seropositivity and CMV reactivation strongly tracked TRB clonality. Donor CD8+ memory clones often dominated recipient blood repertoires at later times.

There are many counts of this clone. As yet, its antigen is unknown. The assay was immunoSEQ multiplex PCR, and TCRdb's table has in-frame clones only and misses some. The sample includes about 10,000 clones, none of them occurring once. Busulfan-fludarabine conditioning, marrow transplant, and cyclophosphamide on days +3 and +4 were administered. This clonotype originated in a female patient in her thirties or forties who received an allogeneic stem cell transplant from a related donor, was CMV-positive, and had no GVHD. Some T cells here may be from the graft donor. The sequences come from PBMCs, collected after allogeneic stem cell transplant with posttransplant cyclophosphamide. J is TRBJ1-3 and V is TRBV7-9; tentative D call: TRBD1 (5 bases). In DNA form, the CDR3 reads TGTGCCAGCAGCTTCGGGGGGAGAGATGGAAACACCATATATTTT. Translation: CASSFGGRDGNTIYF.